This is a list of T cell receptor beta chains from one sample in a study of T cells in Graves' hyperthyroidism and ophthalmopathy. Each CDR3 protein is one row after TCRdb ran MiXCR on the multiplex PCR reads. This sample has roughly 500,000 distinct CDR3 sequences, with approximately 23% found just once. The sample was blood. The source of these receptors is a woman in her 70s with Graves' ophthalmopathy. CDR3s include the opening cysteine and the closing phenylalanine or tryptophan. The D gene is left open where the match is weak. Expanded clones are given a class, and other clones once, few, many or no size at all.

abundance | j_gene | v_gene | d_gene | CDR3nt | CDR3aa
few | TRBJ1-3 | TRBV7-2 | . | TGTGCCAGCAGCGCGGACAGCTCTGGAAACACCATATATTTT | CASSADSSGNTIYF
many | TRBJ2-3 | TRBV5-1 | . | TGCGCCAGCAGCGGAGGGACGGCCGATACGCAGTATTTT | CASSGGTADTQYF
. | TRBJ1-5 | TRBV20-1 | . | TGCAGTGCTAGAATCCACTCCGGTCAGCCCCAGCATTTT | CSARIHSGQPQHF
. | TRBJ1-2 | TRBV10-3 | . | TGTGCCATCAGCGATTACAGGGATGCTAACTATGGCTACACCTTC | CAISDYRDANYGYTF
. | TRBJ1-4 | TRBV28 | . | TGTGCCAGCAGTTCGTTCACAGGATATAATGAAAAACTGTTTTTT | CASSSFTGYNEKLFF
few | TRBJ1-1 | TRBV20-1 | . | TGCAGTGCTGTGGGAGTGAACACTGAAGCTTTCTTT | CSAVGVNTEAFF
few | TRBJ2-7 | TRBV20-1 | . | TGCAGTGCTAGAGACGGACATAGCTCCTACGAGCAGTACTTC | CSARDGHSSYEQYF
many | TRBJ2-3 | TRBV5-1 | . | TGCGCCAGCAGCTCCGTAAAGGGGAGTACAGATACGCAGTATTTT | CASSSVKGSTDTQYF
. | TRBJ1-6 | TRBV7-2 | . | TGTGCCAGCAGCTTCTCTACCGGGGCAGATAATTCACCCCTCCACTTT | CASSFSTGADNSPLHF
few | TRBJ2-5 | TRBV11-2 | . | TGTGCCAGCAGCTTTACCCCAGACCAGTACTTC | CASSFTPDQYF
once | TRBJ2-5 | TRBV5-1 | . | TGCGCCAGAAGCTCCACCGGGGGCCAAGAGACCCAGTACTTC | CARSSTGGQETQYF
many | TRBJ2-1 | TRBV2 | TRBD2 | TGTGCCAGCAGTGCCAGACTAGCCAACGAGCAGTTCTTC | CASSARLANEQFF
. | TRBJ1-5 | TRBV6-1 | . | TGTGCCAGCAGCATGGACAGCTATAGCAATCAGCCCCAGCATTTT | CASSMDSYSNQPQHF
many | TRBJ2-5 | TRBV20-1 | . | TGCAGTGCTAGAGATGGGTGGGGTGGGGAGACCCAGTACTTC | CSARDGWGGETQYF
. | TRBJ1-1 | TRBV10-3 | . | TGTGCCATCACTAAGGACAGAATTAACACTGAAGCTTTCTTT | CAITKDRINTEAFF
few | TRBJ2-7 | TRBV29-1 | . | TGCAGCGTCGCTGACCCACCGGGGGAGCAGTACTTC | CSVADPPGEQYF
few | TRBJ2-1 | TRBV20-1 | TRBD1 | TGCAGTGCTACCCGGGACAGGGGGAATGAGCAGTTCTTC | CSATRDRGNEQFF
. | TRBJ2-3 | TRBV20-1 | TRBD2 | TGCAGTGCTAAACTAGCGGGAGCTAGCACAGATACGCAGTATTTT | CSAKLAGASTDTQYF
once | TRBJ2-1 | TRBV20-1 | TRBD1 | TGCAGTGCTACCCGACAGGGGGTAAATGAGCAGTTCTTC | CSATRQGVNEQFF
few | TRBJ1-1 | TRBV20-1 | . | TGCAGTGGCAGGCCAGACCTGAACACTGAAGCTTTCTTT | CSGRPDLNTEAFF
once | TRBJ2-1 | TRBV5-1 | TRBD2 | TGCGCCAGCAGCACCAAGCGGGATACGGTAAATGAGCAGTTCTTC | CASSTKRDTVNEQFF
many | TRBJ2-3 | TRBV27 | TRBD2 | TGTGCCAGCAGCTCCAGACTAGCGGGGGCCACAGATACGCAGTATTTT | CASSSRLAGATDTQYF
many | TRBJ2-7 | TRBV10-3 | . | TGTGCCATCAGTGATCGCCCACGGGAAGAGCAGTACTTC | CAISDRPREEQYF
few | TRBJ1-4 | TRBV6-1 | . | TGTGCCGTAGGACGTAGGGGTGAAAAACTGTTTTTT | CAVGRRGEKLFF
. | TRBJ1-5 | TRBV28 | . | TGTGCCAGCAGGGACCCACAGGGCCACTCTGGCAATCAGCCCCAGCATTTT | CASRDPQGHSGNQPQHF
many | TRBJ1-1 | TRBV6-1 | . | TGTGCCAGCAGGGCCCTTCGGGACACTGAAGCTTTCTTT | CASRALRDTEAFF
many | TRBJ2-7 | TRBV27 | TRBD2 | TGTGCCAGCAGGCGGCTAGCGGTGAGCTCCTACGAGCAGTACTTC | CASRRLAVSSYEQYF
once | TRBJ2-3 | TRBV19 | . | TGTGCCAGCAGCCACGAGGGGATCACAGATACGCAGTATTTT | CASSHEGITDTQYF
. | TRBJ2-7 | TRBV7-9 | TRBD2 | TGTGCCAGCAGTGGTCCGGGGACTACGAAGCAGTACTTC | CASSGPGTTKQYF
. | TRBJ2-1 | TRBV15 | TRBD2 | TGTGCCACCAGCACGGTGCCGGGACTAGGGGTTGAGCAGTTCTTC | CATSTVPGLGVEQFF
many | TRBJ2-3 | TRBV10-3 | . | TGTGCCATCAGTGATCGGGGCCGAAGCACAGATACGCAGTATTTT | CAISDRGRSTDTQYF
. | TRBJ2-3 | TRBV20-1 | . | TGCAGTGCTAGAGATAGCCAGGGCGCAGATACGCAGTATTTT | CSARDSQGADTQYF
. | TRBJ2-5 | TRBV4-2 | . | TGTGCCAGCAGCCAAGGACCGGACCGGGAGACCCAGTACTTC | CASSQGPDRETQYF
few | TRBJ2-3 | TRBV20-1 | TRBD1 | TGCAGTGCTTCCTCCGGGACAGGGAGTCAGACAGATACGCAGTATTTT | CSASSGTGSQTDTQYF
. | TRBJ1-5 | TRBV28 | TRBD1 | TGTGCCAGCAGTTTGGGGACAGTCGGTCAGCCCCAGCATTTT | CASSLGTVGQPQHF
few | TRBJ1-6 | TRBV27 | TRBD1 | TGTGCCAGCAGTGGCGGACAGGGTTTCTCCTATAATTCACCCCTCCACTTT | CASSGGQGFSYNSPLHF
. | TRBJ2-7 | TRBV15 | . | TGTGCCACCAGCAGAGAAGGGACGGGGGCCTACGAGCAGTACTTC | CATSREGTGAYEQYF
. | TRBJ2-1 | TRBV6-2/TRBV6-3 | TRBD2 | TGTGCCAGCGAAACGGGAGGTACTGAGCAGTTCTTC | CASETGGTEQFF
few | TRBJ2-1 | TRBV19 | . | TGTGCCAGTAGTATAGCGGGAGAACTCGATGAGCAGTTCTTC | CASSIAGELDEQFF
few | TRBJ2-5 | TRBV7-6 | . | TGTGCCAGCAGCTTAACGGGAGCCTCCCAAGAGACCCAGTACTTC | CASSLTGASQETQYF
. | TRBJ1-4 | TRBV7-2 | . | TGTGCCAGCAGCTTAGGAGACCTAGCAACTAATGAAAAACTGTTTTTT | CASSLGDLATNEKLFF
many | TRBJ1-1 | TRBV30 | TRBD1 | TGTGCCTGGAACAGGGGCTTCTTGAACACTGAAGCTTTCTTT | CAWNRGFLNTEAFF
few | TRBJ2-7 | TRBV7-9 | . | TGTGCCAGCAGCCCCCAAGGGGTGACCACCTACGAGCAGTACTTC | CASSPQGVTTYEQYF
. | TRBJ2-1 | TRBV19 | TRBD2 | TGTGCCAGTAGGACCCTAGCGGGAGCCTACAATGAGCAGTTCTTC | CASRTLAGAYNEQFF
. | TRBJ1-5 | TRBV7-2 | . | TGTGCCAGCAGCTTAGCCCCCGGGACGGCGACCCATAGCAATCAGCCCCAGCATTTT | CASSLAPGTATHSNQPQHF
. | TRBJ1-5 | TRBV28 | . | TGTGCCAGCAGTTTACTCCAGCCGAATAATCAGCCCCAGCATTTT | CASSLLQPNNQPQHF
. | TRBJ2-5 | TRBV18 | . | TGTGCCAGCTCACCAATGGGAGAGACCCAGTACTTC | CASSPMGETQYF
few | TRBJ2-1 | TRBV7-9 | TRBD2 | TGTGCCAGCAGCTTACCCCCTAGCGGGAGCGGGCACAATGAGCAGTTCTTC | CASSLPPSGSGHNEQFF
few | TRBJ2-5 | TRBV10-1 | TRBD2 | TGCGCCAGCAGTGAGTCCAGAGGACTAGCCGGAGAGACCCAGTACTTC | CASSESRGLAGETQYF